This T cell receptor (beta chain) was sequenced for a study of OX40 agonist ivuxolimab in advanced cancers. On the study more broadly: Dose-escalation patients suffered from hepatocellular carcinoma, melanoma, renal cell or head and neck cancer.

Of note for this clone: Its antigen remains unknown.

Study-wide results and caveats: The antigen specificity of the peripheral T cells (those that were expanded) was not determined.

The method was immunoSEQ multiplex PCR; TCRdb's version includes in-frame clones alone and lacks a portion of them. The table has tens of thousands of clones, about 91% seen once; the top ten hold around 0.4%. Per the germline V gene, CDR1 is MGHRA and CDR2 is YSYEKL. This CDR3 contains 17 residues. The V gene lost 4 bases and the J gene lost 7 bases, with 23 bases spanning the gap. The TCR originated in an adult with an advanced solid tumor such as melanoma, head and neck, liver or kidney cancer. The V gene is TRBV4-1, the J gene TRBJ2-1, with D possibly TRBD2 on 6 matching bases. The sample here was CD4+ or CD8+ T cells sorted from blood, taken in a trial of the OX40 agonist ivuxolimab. The CDR3 loop reads CASSRDMTRTMGNEQFF. DNA of the CDR3: TGCGCCAGCAGCCGAGACATGACTAGGACAATGGGTAATGAGCAGTTCTTC.